These 31 T cell receptor beta chains were sequenced from one sample in a study of T-cell reconstitution after alpha-beta-depleted transplantation in children. Unique molecular identifiers were incorporated during preparation of the TCRbeta library. TCRdb called the PCR reads again in MiXCR, with one record for every CDR3 protein. This table holds about 300,000 distinct CDR3 sequences, 10% found once. Sequencing used PBMCs, obtained before TCRalphabeta/CD19-depleted stem cell transplant. The receptors derive from a boy younger than two with acute myeloid leukemia, due to receive a stem cell transplant.

The table lists this clonotype with many counts. The chain employs TRBV20-1 and TRBJ1-1, with a tentative D call TRBD1 (6 bases). Trimming removed 5 bases from V and 5 bases from J, with 15 bases in between. The CDR3 sequence is 13 residues long. Germline CDR1 DFQATT, CDR2 SNEGSKA (reference sequence). The CDR3 reads CSAHDTGTTEAFF. In DNA, the CDR3 is TGCAGTGCTCACGATACAGGGACGACTGAAGCTTTCTTT.

This clonotype was seen many times. The chain uses TRBV9 and TRBJ2-3; D may correspond to TRBD1 or TRBD2 (5 bases each). This CDR3 contains 14 residues. The V end lost 0 bases, the J end lost 2 bases, and 7 bases lay between the germline ends. Germline V lookup: CDR1 SGDLS, CDR2 YYNGEE. As DNA, the CDR3 is TGTGCCAGCAGCGTAGCGGGGACCACAGATACGCAGTATTTT. This sequence encodes CASSVAGTTDTQYF.

This clonotype has a handful of counts. V usage is TRBV5-1 and J usage is TRBJ2-7, with 9 bases that match TRBD1. After removal of 2 bases from V and 6 bases from J, the junction contained 15 bases not matched to a gene. The CDR3 is 17 residues long. Germline lookup yields CDR1 SGHRS and CDR2 YFSETQ. The CDR3 loop reads CASSFGGNRGQRGEQYF. Here the CDR3 DNA reads TGCGCCAGCAGCTTCGGCGGGAACAGGGGGCAGAGGGGCGAGCAGTACTTC.

The V call is TRBV7-2, the J call TRBJ2-7, with D unclear. CDR1 SGHTA and CDR2 FQGNSA come from the germline V gene. V was pared by 3 bases and J by 2 bases, with 11 bases between. The CDR3 is 14 amino acids. In DNA, the CDR3 is TGTGCCAGCAGCTTTTTTTCAGCTCCCTACGAGCAGTACTTC. It is translated as CASSFFSAPYEQYF.

This clonotype has at least ten counts. The chain combines TRBV14 with TRBJ2-1, with D possibly matching TRBD1 (6 bases). The CDR3 sequence is 15 residues long. Germline values: CDR1 SGHDN, CDR2 FVKESK. The V end was cut by 0 bases, the J end by 7 bases, with 13 bases between. The CDR3 sequence is CASSQDFLQGNEQFF. The CDR3 bases are TGTGCCAGCAGCCAAGATTTTCTACAGGGAAATGAGCAGTTCTTC.

This clonotype was picked up many times. This chain joins TRBV5-1 and TRBJ2-1, with 15 bases that match TRBD2. V trimming: 3 bases; J trimming: 2 bases; junction bases outside the gene matches: 0. The germline V gene has CDR1 SGHRS and CDR2 YFSETQ. The CDR3 has 16 residues. DNA for the CDR3: TGCGCCAGCAGCTGGACTAGCGGGGGGGCCTACAATGAGCAGTTCTTC. It codes for CASSWTSGGAYNEQFF.

There are many counts of this clonotype. The genes are TRBV28 and TRBJ2-4; D gene uncertain. Germline V gene data show CDR1 as MDHEN and CDR2 as SYDVKM. The CDR3 is made up of 16 amino acids. Trimming took 4 bases from V and 0 from J, leaving 13 bases between them. The CDR3: CASSYVLWGAKNIQYF. The DNA for the CDR3 is TGTGCCAGCAGTTACGTTCTCTGGGGAGCCAAAAACATTCAGTACTTC.

This clonotype has ten or more counts. The rearrangement uses TRBV25-1 and TRBJ2-1; 7 bases map to TRBD2. The CDR3 consists of 14 residues. V dropped 5 bases and J dropped 5; count of bases not matched to a gene: 6. Germline CDR1 MGHDK, CDR2 SYGVNS. CDR3 region: CASSRPTSHNEQFF. The CDR3 DNA follows: TGTGCCAGCAGTAGGCCGACTAGCCACAATGAGCAGTTCTTC.

There are many counts of this clonotype. The V call is TRBV11-2, the J call TRBJ2-1, with 10 bases matching TRBD2. The J segment lost 7 bases and the V segment lost 0 bases, leaving 6 bases of the junction unmatched. This CDR3 has 16 residues. Germline V gene data show CDR1 as SGHAT and CDR2 as FQNNGV. The CDR3 nucleotides read TGTGCCAGCAGCTTAGATCAAACTAGCGGGAAGAATGAGCAGTTCTTC. Its protein is CASSLDQTSGKNEQFF.

The table lists this clonotype with many counts. The chain uses TRBV7-9 and TRBJ2-4; D is uncertain. The V end lost 4 bases, the J end lost 0 bases, and 7 bases lay between the germline ends. CDR3 length: 14 amino acids. The germline gives CDR1 SEHNR, CDR2 FQNEAQ (reference sequence). The CDR3 DNA is TGTGCCAGCAGCTCGAGTGTAGCCAAAAACATTCAGTACTTC. This gives the protein CASSSSVAKNIQYF.

This clonotype has a single count. This could be a read error, since a much larger clone is one nucleotide away. The chain has TRBV7-9 and TRBJ2-7; a possible D gene is TRBD1 (5 bases). Trimming removed 5 bases at V and 6 bases at J, with 17 bases between. The CDR3 spans 14 residues. Germline CDR1 is SEHNR and CDR2 is FQNEAQ (reference sequence). CDR3 DNA sequence: TGTGCCAGCAGCCTACTCGCAGGGAATCCCGAGCAGTACTTC. The encoded protein is CASSLLAGNPEQYF.

This clonotype was picked up many times. The chain carries TRBV7-9 and TRBJ2-1, with D maybe TRBD2 (6 bases). V dropped 5 bases and J dropped 0 bases, with 11 bases sitting between them. This CDR3 contains 15 residues. The V gene's germline CDR1 is SEHNR and CDR2 FQNEAQ (reference sequence). This chain's CDR3 is CASSHPGSSYNEQFF. In nucleotides, the CDR3 is TGTGCCAGCAGCCACCCCGGGAGCTCCTACAATGAGCAGTTCTTC.

This clonotype was recorded at least ten times. The chain is built from TRBV29-1 and TRBJ2-1, with no clear D. Trimming stripped 7 bases from V and 8 bases from J, with 21 bases between. The CDR3 length is 14 residues. Germline V CDR1 and CDR2: SQVTM, ANQGSEA. CDR3 coding DNA: TGCAGCGCTGACGACCCATCCGATAACTATGAGCAGTTCTTC. This translates into CSADDPSDNYEQFF.

This clonotype was seen only a few times. The J gene is TRBJ2-3, the V gene TRBV18, with a possible D match to TRBD2 (5 bases). The CDR3 runs 11 residues. Germline assignment: CDR1 KGHSH and CDR2 LQKENI. The chain's CDR3 is CPTEGTDTQYF. In DNA form, the CDR3 reads TGTCCCACGGAGGGCACAGATACGCAGTATTTT.

The table lists this clonotype with many counts. The chain is built from TRBV20-1 and TRBJ2-7; possibly TRBD2 for D (5 bases). Trimming took off 5 bases at V and 4 bases at J, with 15 bases between the two ends. The CDR3 consists of 13 residues. CDR1 DFQATT and CDR2 SNEGSKA come from the germline V gene (reference sequence). The CDR3 nucleotides read TGCAGTGCTTCGGACTCAGCAGATTACGAGCAGTACTTC. It encodes CSASDSADYEQYF.

This clonotype was detected only a few times. The rearrangement links TRBV29-1 to TRBJ1-3; D ambiguous. Looked up from germline, CDR1 is SQVTM and CDR2 is ANQGSEA. V lost 3 bases to trimming and J lost 0 bases, with 9 bases between them. This CDR3 comprises 14 residues. CDR3 region: CSVEGRASGNTIYF. The DNA of the CDR3 is TGCAGCGTTGAGGGTCGGGCCTCTGGAAACACCATATATTTT.

The chain recombines TRBV5-1 with TRBJ2-3; D is perhaps TRBD2 (6 bases). CDR3 length: 15 residues. Germline V CDR1 and CDR2: SGHRS, YFSETQ. V lost 0 bases to trimming and J lost 1 base, with 9 bases between them. CDR3 in DNA: TGCGCCAGCAGCTTGGATTGGGGGGGCACAGATACGCAGTATTTT. It specifies CASSLDWGGTDTQYF.

Concerning this clonotype: A single base separates this from a much larger clone, so it may be a read error. The CDR3 ends on some other residue instead of the conserved phenylalanine or tryptophan, so this is likely a read error. This rearrangement joins TRBV12-3 or TRBV12-4 to TRBJ2-7, with 13 bases fitting TRBD2. This CDR3 has 16 amino acids. After removal of 6 bases from V and 0 bases from J, the junction contained 5 bases not matched to a gene. This chain's CDR3 is CASSSTSGRHSYEQYS. The CDR3 nucleotides read TGTGCCAGCAGCTCGACTAGCGGGAGGCACTCCTACGAGCAGTACTCC.

This clonotype came up many times. V usage is TRBV6-1 and J usage is TRBJ2-1; 8 bases fit TRBD2. The V gene end was trimmed by 6 bases and the J gene end by 2 bases; junction bases not matched to a gene: 6. CDR3 length: 15 amino acids. Germline CDR1 reads MNHNS; CDR2 reads SASEGT. Here the CDR3 DNA reads TGTGCCAGCAGGGTAGCGGGGTCCGCCTACAATGAGCAGTTCTTC. Protein sequence: CASRVAGSAYNEQFF.

The table lists this clonotype with a count of one. A much larger clone is a single base away; this may be a read error. The genes are TRBV13 and TRBJ2-2; possibly TRBD1 for D (6 bases). Germline V CDR1 and CDR2: PRHDT, FYEKMQ (reference sequence). Trimming cost V 4 bases and J 6 bases, with 15 bases left between them. CDR3 length: 15 amino acids. CDR3 protein: CASSSVDRSAGELFF. The CDR3, as DNA: TGTGCCAGCAGCTCCGTCGACAGGTCCGCCGGGGAGCTGTTTTTT.

As regards this clonotype: With a much larger clone just one base away, this may be a read error. The gene calls are TRBV7-2 and TRBJ2-1; 7 nucleotides agree with TRBD2. Germline loops: CDR1 SGHTA, CDR2 FQGNSA. The CDR3 totals 16 residues. The V gene end was trimmed by 4 bases and the J gene end by 9 bases; junction bases not matched to a gene: 15. In DNA, the CDR3 is TGTGCCAGCAGCTCTACACCAACTAGCGCGAGTCGTGAGCAGTTCTTC. This sequence encodes CASSSTPTSASREQFF.

This clonotype was observed a few times. A read error is possible here, since a much larger clone lies one base away. The chain recombines TRBV5-2 with TRBJ1-2. TRBV5-2 is reported as a pseudogene. CDR3 size: 14 residues. The CDR3 loop reads CAMGPGPLYSGYTF. The CDR3 DNA sequence: TGTGCCATGGGCCCCGGGCCCTTATATTCGGGCTACACCTTC.

To note about this clonotype: A clone one base away is much larger, so this may be a read error. The chain recombines TRBV20-1 with TRBJ1-5; D not certain. The CDR3 has 13 residues. Germline CDR1 reads DFQATT; CDR2 reads SNEGSKA (reference sequence). Trimming took 1 base from V and 5 from J, leaving 9 bases between them. The CDR3 is CSARVGPDQPQHF. In DNA form, the CDR3 reads TGCAGTGCTAGAGTAGGACCGGATCAGCCCCAGCATTTT.

This clonotype appeared a few times. The chain joins TRBV30 to TRBJ2-7, with a weak D call TRBD1 (6 bases). The CDR3 extends over 16 amino acids. V dropped 3 bases and J dropped 0 bases, with 18 bases sitting between them. Germline CDR1 GTSNPN, CDR2 SVGIG (reference sequence). DNA of the CDR3: TGTGCCTGGAGGAGGAGGTTAACAGGGAGCTCCTACGAGCAGTACTTC. Translated, it gives CAWRRRLTGSSYEQYF.

Ten or more counts support this clonotype. This chain uses TRBV15 with TRBJ2-1, with 10 bases lining up with TRBD2. The junction had 6 bases not matched to a gene; V was cut back by 10 bases and J by 3 bases. CDR3 length equals 14 residues. Germline CDR1 reads LNHNV; CDR2 reads YYDKDF (reference sequence). The CDR3 DNA is TGTGCCAGTCGACTAGCGGGTGTCTACAATGAGCAGTTCTTC. It codes for CASRLAGVYNEQFF. Together with reference TRBV15 and TRBJ2-1, the CDR3 gives the full variable domain: DAMVIQNPRYQVTQFGKPVTLSCSQTLNHNVMYWYQQKSSQAPKLLFHYYDKDFNNEADTPDNFQSRRPNTSFCFLDIRSPGLGDTAMYLCASRLAGVYNEQFFGPGTRLTVL.

This clonotype was seen repeatedly, ten times or more. The chain joins TRBV6-6 to TRBJ2-7; 8 nucleotides match TRBD1. The CDR3 spans 16 residues. Germline assignment: CDR1 MNHNY and CDR2 SVGAGI (reference sequence). V shed 6 bases, J shed 1 base, and the junction held 11 bases outside the gene matches. CDR3: CASRRTGTTISYEQYF. The CDR3 DNA reads as TGTGCCAGCAGGAGGACAGGGACCACCATTTCCTACGAGCAGTACTTC.

This clonotype was detected a few times. V usage is TRBV12-3 or TRBV12-4 and J usage is TRBJ2-7, with D possibly TRBD2 on 6 matching bases. This CDR3 contains 15 residues. The germline V and J ends were trimmed by 4 bases and 0 bases, with 13 bases remaining between them. CDR3 region: CASSSPRRASYEQYF. The CDR3 coding sequence is TGTGCCAGCAGTTCCCCCAGGAGGGCCTCCTACGAGCAGTACTTC.

This clonotype was detected ten times or more. The V call is TRBV4-1, the J call TRBJ2-4; possibly TRBD1 for D (6 bases). V was trimmed by 1 base and J by 0 bases, leaving 10 bases between them. The CDR3 has 16 amino acids. The V gene's germline CDR1 is MGHRA and CDR2 YSYEKL. The CDR3 DNA follows: TGCGCCAGCAGCCAAGCCCCAGGGGTAGCCAAAAACATTCAGTACTTC. Amino acid sequence: CASSQAPGVAKNIQYF.

This clonotype was detected only a few times. The V gene is TRBV5-1, the J gene TRBJ1-6; D is possibly TRBD1 (5 bases). CDR1 is SGHRS, CDR2 YFSETQ, per germline. CDR3 length equals 16 residues. Between the trimmed V and J ends, which lost 0 bases and 5 bases, there was a span of 12 bases. DNA for the CDR3: TGCGCCAGCAGCTTGGGTATCCGGGGGGATAATTCACCCCTCCACTTT. Translation: CASSLGIRGDNSPLHF. The whole variable domain, filled in from reference TRBV5-1 and TRBJ1-6, reads KAGVTQTPRYLIKTRGQQVTLSCSPISGHRSVSWYQQTPGQGLQFLFEYFSETQRNKGNFPGRFSGRQFSNSRSEMNVSTLELGDSALYLCASSLGIRGDNSPLHFGNGTRLTVT.

This clonotype has ten or more counts. The V gene is TRBV7-9, the J gene TRBJ2-7, with D uncertain. The length of the CDR3 is 12 residues. Per the germline V gene, CDR1 is SEHNR and CDR2 is FQNEAQ (reference sequence). V shed 5 bases and J shed 3 bases, with 8 bases lying between them. This CDR3 is CASSLSLYEQYF. The CDR3 DNA follows: TGTGCCAGCAGCCTTTCCCTCTACGAGCAGTACTTC.

This clonotype was counted many times. The chain recombines TRBV6-2 or TRBV6-3 with TRBJ2-4; the D is unclear. The CDR3 covers 13 residues. V was pared by 6 bases and J by 1 base, with 7 bases between. Per the germline V gene, CDR1 is MNHEY and CDR2 is SVGEGT. The CDR3 region has the DNA TGTGCCAGCAGCGGAGCGGCCAAAAACATTCAGTACTTC. Encoded protein: CASSGAAKNIQYF.